Sequencing of this TCR beta chain was carried out in a study of cytomegalovirus exposure and HLA in healthy donors (dated 2017 in TCRdb). About the full investigation: A later analysis indicated that the 110 or so validation repertoires were generated on the platform also employed for the roughly 650 repertoires of the first cohort. The aim of the study was to test whether cataloging public T cell receptors could identify signatures of past pathogen exposure. The study combined high-throughput TCR immunosequencing, statistical association of individual TCRs with disease status, and machine learning to predict cytomegalovirus infection status. In addition to the first cohort of approximately 650 subjects, a separate validation cohort of approximately 130 different subjects was used. Results the study describes overall, beyond this receptor: A later analysis lacked HLA typing for the validation cohort, so it scored co-occurrence in that cohort across all 110 or so repertoires. In vitro tests confirmed that a few of the cytomegalovirus-associated TCR beta chains recognize cytomegalovirus antigens. Most TCR sequences were seen in very few donors, while some public TCRs were found in many individuals. The study gave a list of 150 to 200 TCR beta chains associated with cytomegalovirus. A later analysis found that TCRs clustered in the first cohort also tended to co-occur in the 95 to 150 validation repertoires, with 90% to 95% of cluster scores above 0. Cytomegalovirus status was reported to be diagnosed by the classifier with high specificity and sensitivity in both the original and validation cohorts. The authors suggested that the approach could potentially be generalized to other disease states and immunological phenotypes.

The germline ends are 13 bases apart after V is trimmed by 5 bases and J by 0 bases. Via the germline V gene, CDR1 is SGHVS and CDR2 FNYEAQ. CDR3 length: 16 amino acids, cysteine to phenylalanine. Only the CDR3 region is kept as DNA, spanning 48 bases read in frame from base 1. The receptor library was made with the immunoSEQ multiplex PCR assay. The original methods were these. A statistical classification framework was developed to diagnose cytomegalovirus status using the catalog of TCR beta chain sequences. TCRdb stores this immuneACCESS table with in-frame sequences only. Part of the clones is absent; in the studies checked, under half of the shortfall reflects unresolved V genes, and no reason is known for the rest. V and J calls and clone size are those listed in that table; D and trimming were worked out from the DNA. The table for this sample lists about 120,000 clones; roughly 90% of them were counted only once. In total, the top ten clones hold about 6.9% of the sample.

Donors formed part of the validation cohort, which comprised about 130 subjects and was distinct from the first cohort of 670 or so subjects. Regarding this clone: It lacks a known antigen. Base qualities are missing; no much larger clone stands one base away.

This clonotype was sampled from a woman aged 18-35 years in good health and CMV-seropositive. The chain uses TRBV7-6 and TRBJ1-4; the D segment cannot be called with confidence. Sample: PBMCs. Here is the DNA: TGTGCCAGCAGCCCAGACCCCCGGGCAACTAATGAAAAACTGTTTTTT. Translated, this is CASSPDPRATNEKLFF.